The subject of this entry is one T cell receptor beta chain. Its target is unknown. Germline V gene sequence: CDR1 SNHLY, CDR2 FYNNEI. Germline trimming cut 2 bases from V and 0 bases from J; bases unmatched to any gene: 2. The CDR3 length is 15 residues. This table comes from immunoSEQ multiplex PCR, and its TCRdb copy is limited to in-frame clones, with some not included. The sample lists roughly 150,000 clones, 80% to 95% occurring once. This sample is drawn from a study of T cell responses to AZD1222 COVID-19 vaccine. Overall study findings and caveats: Clonal diversity was possibly underestimated; the donors were predominantly white British and more often female. There were vaccine-associated CD4 TCRs across spike, dominant at 160-218 and 743-854. Receipt of two AZD1222 doses was followed by a rise in Spike-specific TCR breadth and depth.

The sequencing here drew on peripheral blood, taken on day 0 of AZD1222 vaccination. The TCR was taken from an adult in good health. The chain is built from TRBV2 and TRBJ2-7, with TRBD2 matching over 9 bases. Here the CDR3 DNA reads TGTGCCAGCAGTGAAAGGACTAGCGACTCCTACGAGCAGTACTTC. Translated: CASSERTSDSYEQYF.